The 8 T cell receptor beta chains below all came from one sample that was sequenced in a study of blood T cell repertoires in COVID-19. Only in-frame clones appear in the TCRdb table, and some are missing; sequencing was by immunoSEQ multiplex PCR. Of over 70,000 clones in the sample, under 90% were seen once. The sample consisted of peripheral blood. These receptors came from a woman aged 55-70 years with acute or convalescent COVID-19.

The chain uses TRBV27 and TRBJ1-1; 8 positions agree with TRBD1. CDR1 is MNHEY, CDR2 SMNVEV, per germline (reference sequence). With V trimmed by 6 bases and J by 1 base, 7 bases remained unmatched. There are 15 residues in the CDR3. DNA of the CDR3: TGTGCCAGCAGGGGGCAGGGGGCTACGAACACTGAAGCTTTCTTT. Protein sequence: CASRGQGATNTEAFF.

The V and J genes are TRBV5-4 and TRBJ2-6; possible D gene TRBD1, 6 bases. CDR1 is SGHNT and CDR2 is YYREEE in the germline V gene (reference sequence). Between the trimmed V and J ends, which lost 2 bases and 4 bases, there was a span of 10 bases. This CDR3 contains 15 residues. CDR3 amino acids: CASSFPGVGANVLTF. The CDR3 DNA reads TGTGCCAGCAGCTTTCCAGGGGTGGGGGCCAACGTCCTGACTTTC.

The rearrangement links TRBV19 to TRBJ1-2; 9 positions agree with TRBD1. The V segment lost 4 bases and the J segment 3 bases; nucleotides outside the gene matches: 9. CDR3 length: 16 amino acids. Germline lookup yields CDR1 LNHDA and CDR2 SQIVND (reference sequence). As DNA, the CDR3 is TGTGCCAGTAGTACCGGGACAGGGTGGAATTACTATGGCTACACCTTC. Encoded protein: CASSTGTGWNYYGYTF. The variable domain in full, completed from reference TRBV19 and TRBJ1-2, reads DGGITQSPKYLFRKEGQNVTLSCEQNLNHDAMYWYRQDPGQGLRLIYYSQIVNDFQKGDIAEGYSVSREKKESFPLTVTSAQKNPTAFYLCASSTGTGWNYYGYTFGSGTRLTVV.

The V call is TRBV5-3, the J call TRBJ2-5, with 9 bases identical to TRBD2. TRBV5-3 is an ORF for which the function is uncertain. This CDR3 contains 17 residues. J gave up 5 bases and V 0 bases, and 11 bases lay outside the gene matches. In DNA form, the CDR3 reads TGTGCCAGAAGCTTGGGGAGCGAGCGGGGGGCTCGGGAGACCCAGTACTTC. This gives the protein CARSLGSERGARETQYF.

As DNA, the CDR3 is TGTGCCATAACAGGGGGTAAATCCCATAACTATGGCTACACCTTC. This translates into CAITGGKSHNYGYTF. The chain employs TRBV10-3 and TRBJ1-2, with 8 bases identical to TRBD1. Trimming cost V 9 bases and J 1 base; bases outside gene matches: 10. The germline CDR1 and CDR2 sequences are ENHRY and SYGVKD. The CDR3 has 15 amino acids.

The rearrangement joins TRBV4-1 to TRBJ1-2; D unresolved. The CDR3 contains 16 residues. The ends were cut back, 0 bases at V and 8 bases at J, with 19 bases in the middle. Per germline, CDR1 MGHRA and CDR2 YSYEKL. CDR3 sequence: CASSQDPGLRSEGYTF. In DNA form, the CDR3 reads TGCGCCAGCAGCCAAGATCCCGGACTCCGTTCCGAGGGCTACACCTTC.

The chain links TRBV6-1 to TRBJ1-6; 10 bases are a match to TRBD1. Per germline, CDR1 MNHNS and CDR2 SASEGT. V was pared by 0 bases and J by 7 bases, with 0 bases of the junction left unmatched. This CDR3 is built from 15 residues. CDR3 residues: CASSEAGQGNSPLHF. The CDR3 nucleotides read TGTGCCAGCAGTGAAGCGGGACAGGGGAATTCACCCCTCCACTTT.

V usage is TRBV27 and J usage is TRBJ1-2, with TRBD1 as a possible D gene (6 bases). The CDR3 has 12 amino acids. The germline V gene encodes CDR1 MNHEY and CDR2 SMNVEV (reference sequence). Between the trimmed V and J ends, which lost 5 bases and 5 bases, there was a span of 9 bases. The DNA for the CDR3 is TGTGCCAGCAGTCCCACAGGGTATGGCTACACCTTC. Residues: CASSPTGYGYTF.